This T cell receptor (beta chain) was documented in a study of post-analysis software for immune sequencing data. Background on the study: Relapsing-remitting, secondary progressive and progressive-relapsing forms of multiple sclerosis all featured among disease courses.

The CDR3 is 17 residues long. V was cut by 1 base and J by 2 bases, with 17 bases left in between. The germline V gene encodes CDR1 SGHNT and CDR2 YENEEA. General study points: Compared against controls, patients with multiple sclerosis displayed significantly lower normalized Chao1 diversity. Higher frequency in patients than in controls was seen for a handful of TRBV segments, with TRBV5-6, TRBV5-1 and TRBV20-1 among them. Samples prepared in the same batch strongly co-clustered by F measure.

Remarks on this clonotype: Its antigen is unidentified.

TCR beta libraries were prepared from cDNA with unique molecular identifiers. T cells, about 0.85 to 11 million of them, yielded about 500,000 cDNA molecules. One entry per CDR3 protein, called by TCRdb with MiXCR from the PCR reads. The sample lists roughly 410,000 distinct CDR3 sequences, about a third occurring once. The gene calls are TRBV11-3 and TRBJ2-5, with D perhaps matching TRBD2 (6 bases). Specimen: blood. This sequence was found in a girl under 18 with multiple sclerosis. The CDR3 DNA reads TGTGCCAGCAGCTTAGGATCCTCTCGCGGGGCTCAAGAGACCCAGTACTTC. This encodes CASSLGSSRGAQETQYF.